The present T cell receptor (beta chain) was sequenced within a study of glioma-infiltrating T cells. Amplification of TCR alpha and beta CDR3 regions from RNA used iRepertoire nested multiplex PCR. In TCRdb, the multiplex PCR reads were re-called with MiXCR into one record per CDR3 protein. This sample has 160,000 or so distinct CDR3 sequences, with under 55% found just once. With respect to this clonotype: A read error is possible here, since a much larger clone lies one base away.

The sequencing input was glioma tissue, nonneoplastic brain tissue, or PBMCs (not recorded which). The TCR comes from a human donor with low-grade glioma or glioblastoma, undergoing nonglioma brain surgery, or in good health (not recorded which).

CDR3 in DNA: TGTGCCACCAGCAGAGGGAGAGGGGAGCTGTTTTTT. Translated, it gives CATSRGRGELFF. The chain recombines TRBV15 with TRBJ2-2, with D uncertain. The length of the CDR3 is 12 residues. Germline loops: CDR1 LNHNV, CDR2 YYDKDF (reference sequence). The V end was cut by 1 base, the J end by 8 bases, with 5 bases between.